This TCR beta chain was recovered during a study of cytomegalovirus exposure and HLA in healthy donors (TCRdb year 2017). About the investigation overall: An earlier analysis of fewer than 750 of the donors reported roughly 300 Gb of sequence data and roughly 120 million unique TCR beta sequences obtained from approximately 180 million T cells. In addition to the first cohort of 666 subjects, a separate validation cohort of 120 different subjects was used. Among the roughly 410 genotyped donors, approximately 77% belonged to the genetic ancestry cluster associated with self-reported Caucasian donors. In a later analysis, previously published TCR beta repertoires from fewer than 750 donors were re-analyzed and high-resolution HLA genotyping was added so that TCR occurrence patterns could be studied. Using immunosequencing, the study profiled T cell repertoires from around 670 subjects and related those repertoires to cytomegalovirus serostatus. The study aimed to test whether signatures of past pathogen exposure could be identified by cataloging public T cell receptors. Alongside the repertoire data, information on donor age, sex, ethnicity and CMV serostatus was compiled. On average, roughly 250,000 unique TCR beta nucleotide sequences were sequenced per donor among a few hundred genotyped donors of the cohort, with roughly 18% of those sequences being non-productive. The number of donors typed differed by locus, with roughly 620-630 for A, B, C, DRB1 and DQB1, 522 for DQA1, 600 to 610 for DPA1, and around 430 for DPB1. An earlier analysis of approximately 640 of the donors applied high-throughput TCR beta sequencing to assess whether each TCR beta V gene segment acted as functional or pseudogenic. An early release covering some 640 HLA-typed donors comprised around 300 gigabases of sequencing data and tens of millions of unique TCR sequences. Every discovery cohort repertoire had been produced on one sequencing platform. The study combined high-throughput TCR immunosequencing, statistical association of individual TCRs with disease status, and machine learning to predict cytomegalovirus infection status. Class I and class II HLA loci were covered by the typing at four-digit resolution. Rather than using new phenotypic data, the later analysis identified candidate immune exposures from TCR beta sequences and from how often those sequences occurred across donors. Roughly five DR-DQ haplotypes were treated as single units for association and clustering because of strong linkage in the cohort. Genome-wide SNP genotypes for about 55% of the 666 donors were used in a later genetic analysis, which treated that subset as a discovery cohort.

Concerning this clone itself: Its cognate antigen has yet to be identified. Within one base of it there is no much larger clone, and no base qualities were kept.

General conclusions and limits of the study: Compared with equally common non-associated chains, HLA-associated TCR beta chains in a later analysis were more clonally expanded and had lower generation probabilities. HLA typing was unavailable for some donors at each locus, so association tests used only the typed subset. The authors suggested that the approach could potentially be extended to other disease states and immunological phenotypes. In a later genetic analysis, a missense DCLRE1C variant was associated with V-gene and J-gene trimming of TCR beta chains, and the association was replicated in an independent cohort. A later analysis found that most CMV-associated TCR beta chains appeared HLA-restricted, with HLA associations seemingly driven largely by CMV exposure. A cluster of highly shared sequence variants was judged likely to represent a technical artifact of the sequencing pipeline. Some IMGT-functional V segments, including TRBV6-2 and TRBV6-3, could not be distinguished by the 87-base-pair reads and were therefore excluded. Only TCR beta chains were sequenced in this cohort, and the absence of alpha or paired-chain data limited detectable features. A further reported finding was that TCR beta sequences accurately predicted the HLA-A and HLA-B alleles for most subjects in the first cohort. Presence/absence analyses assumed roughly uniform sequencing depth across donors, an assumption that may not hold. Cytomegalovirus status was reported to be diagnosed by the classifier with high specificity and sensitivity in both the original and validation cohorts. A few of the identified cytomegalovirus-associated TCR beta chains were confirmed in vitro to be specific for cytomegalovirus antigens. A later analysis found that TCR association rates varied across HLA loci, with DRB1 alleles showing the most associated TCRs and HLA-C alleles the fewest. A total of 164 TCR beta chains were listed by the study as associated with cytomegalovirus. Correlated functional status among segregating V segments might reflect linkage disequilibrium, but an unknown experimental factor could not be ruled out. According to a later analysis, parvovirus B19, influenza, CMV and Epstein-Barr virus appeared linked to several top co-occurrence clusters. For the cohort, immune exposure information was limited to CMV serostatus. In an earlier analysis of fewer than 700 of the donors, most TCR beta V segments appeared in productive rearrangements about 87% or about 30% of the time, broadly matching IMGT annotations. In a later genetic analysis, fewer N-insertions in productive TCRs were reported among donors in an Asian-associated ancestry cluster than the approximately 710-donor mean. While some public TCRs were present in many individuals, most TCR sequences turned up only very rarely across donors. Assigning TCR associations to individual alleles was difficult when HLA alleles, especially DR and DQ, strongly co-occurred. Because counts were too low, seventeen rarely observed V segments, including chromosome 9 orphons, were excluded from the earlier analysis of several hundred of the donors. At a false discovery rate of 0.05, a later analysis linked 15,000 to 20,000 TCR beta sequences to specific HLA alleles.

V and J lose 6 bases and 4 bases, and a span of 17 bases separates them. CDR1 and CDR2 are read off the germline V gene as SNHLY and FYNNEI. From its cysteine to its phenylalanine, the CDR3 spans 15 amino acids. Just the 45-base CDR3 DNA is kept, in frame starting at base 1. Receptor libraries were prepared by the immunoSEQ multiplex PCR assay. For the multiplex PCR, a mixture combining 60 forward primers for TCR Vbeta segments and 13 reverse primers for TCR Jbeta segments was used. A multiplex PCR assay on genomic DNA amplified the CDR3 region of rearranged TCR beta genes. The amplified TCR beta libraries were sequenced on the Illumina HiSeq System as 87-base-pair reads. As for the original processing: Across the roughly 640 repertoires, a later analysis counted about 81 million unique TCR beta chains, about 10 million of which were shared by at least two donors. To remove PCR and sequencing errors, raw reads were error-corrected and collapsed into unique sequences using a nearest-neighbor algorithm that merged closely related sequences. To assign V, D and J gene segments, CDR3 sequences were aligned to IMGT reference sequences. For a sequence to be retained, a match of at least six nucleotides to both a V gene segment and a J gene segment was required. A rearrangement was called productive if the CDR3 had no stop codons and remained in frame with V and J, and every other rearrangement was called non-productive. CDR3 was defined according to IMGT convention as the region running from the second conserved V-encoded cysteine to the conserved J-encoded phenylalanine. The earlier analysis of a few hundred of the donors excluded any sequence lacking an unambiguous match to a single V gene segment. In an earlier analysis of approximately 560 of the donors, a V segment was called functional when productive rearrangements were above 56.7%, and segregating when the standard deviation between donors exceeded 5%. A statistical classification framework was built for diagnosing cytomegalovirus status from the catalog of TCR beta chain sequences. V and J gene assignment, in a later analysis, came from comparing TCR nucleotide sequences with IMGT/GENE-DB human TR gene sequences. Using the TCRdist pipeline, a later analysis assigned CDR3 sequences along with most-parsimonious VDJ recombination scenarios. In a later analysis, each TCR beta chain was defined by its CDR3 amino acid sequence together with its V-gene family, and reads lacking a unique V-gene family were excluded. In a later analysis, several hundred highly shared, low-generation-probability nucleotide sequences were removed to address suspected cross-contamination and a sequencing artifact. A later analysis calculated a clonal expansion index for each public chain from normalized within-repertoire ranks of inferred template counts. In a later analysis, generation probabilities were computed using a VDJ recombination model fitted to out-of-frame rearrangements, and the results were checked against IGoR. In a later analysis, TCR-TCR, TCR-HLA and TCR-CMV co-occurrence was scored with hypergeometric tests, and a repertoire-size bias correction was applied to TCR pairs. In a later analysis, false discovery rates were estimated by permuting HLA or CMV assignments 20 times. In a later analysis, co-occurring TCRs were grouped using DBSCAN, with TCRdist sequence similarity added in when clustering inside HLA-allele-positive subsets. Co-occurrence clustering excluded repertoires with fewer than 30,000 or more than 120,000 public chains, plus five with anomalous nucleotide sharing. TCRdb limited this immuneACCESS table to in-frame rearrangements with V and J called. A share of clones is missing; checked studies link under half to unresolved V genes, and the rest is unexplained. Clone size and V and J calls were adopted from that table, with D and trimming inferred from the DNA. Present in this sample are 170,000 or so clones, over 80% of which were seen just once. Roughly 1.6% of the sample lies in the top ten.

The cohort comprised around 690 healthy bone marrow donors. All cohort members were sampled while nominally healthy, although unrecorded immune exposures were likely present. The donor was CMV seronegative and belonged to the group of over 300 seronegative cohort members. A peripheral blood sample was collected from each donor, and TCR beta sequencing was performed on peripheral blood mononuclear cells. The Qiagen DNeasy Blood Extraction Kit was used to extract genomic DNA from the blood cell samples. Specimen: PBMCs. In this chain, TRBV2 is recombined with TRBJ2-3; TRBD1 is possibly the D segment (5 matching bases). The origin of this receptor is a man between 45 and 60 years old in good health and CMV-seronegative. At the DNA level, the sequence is TGTGCCAGCAGCAGAAGGGGATTAATGTCAGATACGCAGTATTTT. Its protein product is CASSRRGLMSDTQYF.